This entry concerns a single TCR beta chain. The clone's antigen remains unknown. Base qualities are missing; no much larger clone stands one base away. The time point tag for this specimen amounts to: after dendritic cell vaccination, including at tumor progression/relapse. Patients were selected for having adequate residual fresh-frozen tumor tissue and more than two years of available survival data. An isocitrate dehydrogenase mutation was not carried by any of the glioblastoma patients, although molecular status was otherwise variable. PBMC were collected before vaccination, two weeks after the third vaccination, and at tumor progression when it occurred. The Qiagen DNeasy Blood extraction Kit was used for extraction of genomic DNA. Using the immunoSEQ assay, TCRB CDR3 regions were amplified from roughly 1.8 micrograms of genomic DNA, or from all available DNA when less than that was on hand. Multiplex PCR used 60 forward primers for TCR V beta segments and 13 reverse primers for J beta segments. To estimate reads per starting template, synthetic control templates were spiked into each sample at limiting dilution. The Illumina HiSeq System generated 87 bp sequencing reads. Per the authors' processing: PCR and sequencing errors were removed by merging closely related sequences with a nearest neighbor algorithm. TCR overlap was defined as the percentage of unique tumor TCR beta sequences that were also found in the peripheral blood of the same patient. TCRdb retrieved this table from immuneACCESS and kept in-frame rearrangements only. Not all clones are present; in checked studies, unresolved V genes account for under half, and no reason is known for the remainder. D and trimming were read from the DNA, whereas the V and J calls and clone size are those reported in that table. This sample comprises approximately 50,000 clones, about 89% of them detected only once. Roughly 5% of the sample lies in the top ten.

This entry belongs to a study of glioma-infiltrating T cells after dendritic cell vaccination listed by TCRdb under 2016. Background on the whole study: Of the roughly 15 glioblastoma patients in the cohort, all drawn from Phase I and II dendritic cell vaccination trials, 9 were newly diagnosed and 6 had recurrent disease. Survival after dendritic cell vaccination was correlated with TCR sequencing metrics, such as TIL content and the overlap between tumor and blood repertoires. Autologous tumor lysate-pulsed dendritic cell vaccination was administered to the patients between about 2003 and 2013. Each patient got three intradermal injections of the dendritic cell vaccine, spaced at biweekly intervals, in the arm below the axilla. Deep sequencing of TCR beta CDR3 regions was used to quantify tumor-infiltrating lymphocyte content and compare tumor and blood repertoires in dendritic cell-vaccinated glioblastoma patients. To make the vaccine, monocyte-derived dendritic cells were cultured for 7 to 8 days with IL-4 and GM-CSF and then pulsed overnight with autologous tumor lysate. What the study reported, not specific to this receptor: Higher estimated pretreatment TIL content predicted longer time to progression and overall survival after dendritic cell vaccination. The response model built on TCR overlap across three groups was characterized as speculative, with prospective validation still needed. The cohort was small and heterogeneous, few patients had complete blood and tumor sets, and even fewer had initial-recurrent tumor pairs. No direct relationship between TCR clonality and survival was found, suggesting that a diverse polyclonal response may matter.

Specimen: blood, collected after dendritic cell vaccination. The source is a human donor with glioblastoma.

The DNA sequence is as follows: TGTGCCAGCAGACACACAGGGAACTATGGCTACACCTTC. Its translation is CASRHTGNYGYTF. The chain is assembled from TRBV5-4 and TRBJ1-2; D gene: possibly TRBD1, on 6 matching bases. Spanning cysteine to phenylalanine, the CDR3 consists of 13 amino acids. CDR3 DNA is the only sequence kept; it has 39 bases, read in frame from the first base. Reading the germline V gene (reference sequence) gives CDR1 SGHNT and CDR2 YYREEE. Trimming takes 5 bases from V and 2 bases from J, and the germline ends sit 10 bases apart.